The 17 T cell receptor beta chains presented below share a single source sample, sequenced in a study of OX40 agonist ivuxolimab in advanced cancers. Using immunoSEQ multiplex PCR, the repertoire was profiled, and TCRdb retains in-frame clones only, with some absent. Of just under 65,000 clones in the sample, 84% are singletons; the top ten hold 9.8%. The material sequenced was CD4+ or CD8+ T cells sorted from blood, taken in a trial of the OX40 agonist ivuxolimab. All receptors derive from an adult with an advanced solid tumor such as melanoma, head and neck, liver or kidney cancer.

The chain uses TRBV5-1 and TRBJ1-1; 7 bases map to TRBD1. The CDR3 runs to 14 residues. V lost 3 bases and J lost 3; bases outside the gene matches: 5. CDR1 and CDR2 from the germline V gene are SGHRS and YFSETQ. The CDR3 reads CASSWQGVHTEAFF. In nucleotides, the CDR3 is TGCGCCAGCAGCTGGCAGGGGGTTCACACTGAAGCTTTCTTT.

The rearrangement links TRBV5-1 to TRBJ2-7; 12 bases match TRBD2. The V and J ends lost 4 bases and 4 bases, in that order; junction bases with no gene match: 9. The CDR3 covers 16 residues. Germline V CDR1 and CDR2: SGHRS, YFSETQ. CDR3 protein: CASSPPGLAGYYEQYF. The CDR3 DNA reads as TGCGCCAGCAGCCCCCCGGGACTAGCGGGTTATTACGAGCAGTACTTC.

The chain employs TRBV7-8 and TRBJ2-5, with a possible D match to TRBD1 (5 bases). The CDR3 length is 14 residues. V lost 5 bases and J lost 4, with 14 bases in between. Germline V CDR1 and CDR2: SGHVS, FQNEAQ. CDR3 nucleotide sequence: TGTGCCAGCAGCCCCTTTGGCCAGGGAGAGACCCAGTACTTC. Encoded protein: CASSPFGQGETQYF.

The V and J genes are TRBV19 and TRBJ1-2; D unclear. The CDR3 runs 16 residues. V was clipped by 1 base and J by 0 bases, with 12 bases between them. Germline assignment: CDR1 LNHDA and CDR2 SQIVND (reference sequence). CDR3: CASSIVWQLANYGYTF. The CDR3 bases are TGTGCCAGTAGTATAGTGTGGCAACTAGCTAACTATGGCTACACCTTC.

V is TRBV7-2 and J is TRBJ2-7; D might be TRBD1 (5 bases). Trimming cost V 5 bases and J 6 bases, with 17 bases left between them. Germline lookup yields CDR1 SGHTA and CDR2 FQGNSA. This CDR3 comprises 14 residues. CDR3 loop: CASSPIGRVAEQYF. The CDR3 coding sequence is TGTGCCAGCAGCCCGATAGGCAGGGTTGCCGAGCAGTACTTC.

This chain joins TRBV5-1 and TRBJ1-6, with TRBD1 matching over 7 bases. This CDR3 has 15 amino acids. In germline, CDR1 is SGHRS, CDR2 YFSETQ. Losses at the gene ends were 4 bases for V and 8 bases for J; bases not matched to a gene: 9. CDR3 in amino acids: CASSKGQEGYSPLHF. CDR3 nucleotides: TGCGCCAGCAGCAAAGGACAGGAGGGGTATTCACCCCTCCACTTT. Based on the CDR3 plus reference TRBV5-1 and TRBJ1-6, the full variable domain is KAGVTQTPRYLIKTRGQQVTLSCSPISGHRSVSWYQQTPGQGLQFLFEYFSETQRNKGNFPGRFSGRQFSNSRSEMNVSTLELGDSALYLCASSKGQEGYSPLHFGNGTRLTVT.

CDR3 loop: CAWSLRGGNTIYF. The CDR3 nucleotides are TGTGCCTGGAGTCTGAGGGGGGGAAACACCATATATTTT. The chain joins TRBV30 to TRBJ1-3; possible D gene TRBD1, 6 bases. Trimming cost V 2 bases and J 4 bases, with 9 bases left between them. The V gene's germline CDR1 is GTSNPN and CDR2 SVGIG (reference sequence). CDR3 length: 13 residues.

A few counts support this clone. V usage is TRBV10-3 and J usage is TRBJ1-2; D is undetermined. This CDR3 comprises 14 residues. Germline V CDR1 and CDR2: ENHRY, SYGVKD. The V gene lost 5 bases and the J gene lost 3 bases, with 13 bases spanning the gap. In nucleotides, the CDR3 is TGTGCCATCAGTAACCCCTCAGTTGACTATGGCTACACCTTC. As protein: CAISNPSVDYGYTF.

The J gene is TRBJ2-7, the V gene TRBV5-1; 7 bases line up with TRBD1. Germline trimming cut 0 bases from V and 5 bases from J; bases unmatched to any gene: 11. This CDR3 region has 16 residues. From germline, CDR1 is SGHRS and CDR2 YFSETQ. CDR3 DNA sequence: TGCGCCAGCAGCTTGGGACAGGGCCTACCCGTGAACGAGCAGTACTTC. This codes for CASSLGQGLPVNEQYF.

V is TRBV9 and J is TRBJ1-6; no clear D gene. Trimming left V 0 bases short and J 9 bases short, with 13 bases between. This CDR3 has 15 residues. Germline CDR1 is SGDLS and CDR2 is YYNGEE. CDR3 protein: CASSVEQGYGSPLHF. CDR3 DNA: TGTGCCAGCAGCGTAGAACAAGGATATGGTTCACCCCTCCACTTT.

The chain employs TRBV14 and TRBJ2-1, with D tentatively TRBD2 (6 bases). The CDR3 covers 16 residues. From germline, CDR1 is SGHDN and CDR2 FVKESK. V dropped 0 bases and J dropped 3 bases, with 12 bases sitting between them. The CDR3 reads CASSQDPLAVYNEQFF. In DNA, the CDR3 is TGTGCCAGCAGCCAAGATCCACTAGCCGTCTACAATGAGCAGTTCTTC.

For the CDR3, the DNA is TGTGCCAGCAGCTCCAGGGGGCCAAGGACTGAAGCTTTCTTT. This translates into CASSSRGPRTEAFF. The chain has TRBV11-3 and TRBJ1-1; 8 bases agree with TRBD1. Looked up from germline, CDR1 is SGHNT and CDR2 is YENEEA. The V segment lost 4 bases and the J segment 5 bases; nucleotides outside the gene matches: 6. This CDR3 spans 14 amino acids.

The chain links TRBV5-4 to TRBJ1-2; no clear D. Germline lookup yields CDR1 SGHNT and CDR2 YYREEE (reference sequence). Trimming left V 4 bases short and J 0 bases short, with 10 bases between. The CDR3 has 14 residues. The CDR3, as DNA: TGTGCCAGCAGCCTTACCCCCACTAACTATGGCTACACCTTC. Its protein product is CASSLTPTNYGYTF.

The gene calls are TRBV27 and TRBJ1-1; D possibly corresponds to TRBD1 (6 bases). Trimming removed 2 bases at V and 2 bases at J, with 18 bases between. Looked up from germline, CDR1 is MNHEY and CDR2 is SMNVEV (reference sequence). This CDR3 is 17 amino acids long. The CDR3 sequence: CASSLRPPRGSNTEAFF. The CDR3 region has the DNA TGTGCCAGCAGTTTACGCCCCCCCAGGGGATCAAACACTGAAGCTTTCTTT.

The chain links TRBV30 to TRBJ2-2; no definite D call. The V gene's germline CDR1 is GTSNPN and CDR2 SVGIG (reference sequence). V was cut by 0 bases and J by 0 bases, with 5 bases left in between. This CDR3 has 14 amino acids. The CDR3 sequence: CAWSVRPNTGELFF. The CDR3 bases are TGTGCCTGGAGTGTACGACCGAACACCGGGGAGCTGTTTTTT. The full variable domain, its missing parts supplied by reference TRBV30 and TRBJ2-2, is SQTIHQWPATLVQPVGSPLSLECTVEGTSNPNLYWYRQAAGRGLQLLFYSVGIGQISSEVPQNLSASRPQDRQFILSSKKLLLSDSGFYLCAWSVRPNTGELFFGEGSRLTVL.

This chain links TRBV7-3 with TRBJ2-3, with D perhaps matching TRBD1 or TRBD2 (5 bases each). The CDR3 extends over 12 amino acids. Germline V gene lookup returns CDR1 SGHTA and CDR2 FQGTGA. V lost 6 bases and J lost 1, with 5 bases in between. Written as DNA, the CDR3 is TGTGCCAGCAGGGGGGGCACAGATACGCAGTATTTT. Protein sequence: CASRGGTDTQYF.

J is TRBJ2-1 and V is TRBV5-8; 10 bases match TRBD1. This CDR3 has 16 residues. The germline gives CDR1 SGHTS, CDR2 YDEGEE. The junction had 7 bases not matched to a gene; V was cut back by 4 bases and J by 3 bases. In DNA, the CDR3 is TGTGCCAGCAGCAGGGACAGGGGAGTTGGCTACAATGAGCAGTTCTTC. This translates into CASSRDRGVGYNEQFF.